The 20 T cell receptor beta chains given below trace back to one sample, sequenced in a study of blood T cell repertoires in COVID-19. Libraries were prepared by immunoSEQ multiplex PCR; TCRdb keeps only in-frame clonotypes and omits some of them. This sample has about 200,000 clones, with 65% to 90% found just once. Sequenced material: PBMCs or T cells enriched from blood (not recorded which). The origin of the receptors is a woman aged 25 to 39 who had been exposed to COVID-19.

J is TRBJ2-7 and V is TRBV7-2, with D tentatively TRBD2 (6 bases). The CDR3 totals 14 residues. Trimming stripped 5 bases from V and 6 bases from J, with 17 bases between. From germline, CDR1 is SGHTA and CDR2 FQGNSA. CDR3 amino acids: CASSGGTMVGEQYF. The DNA for the CDR3 is TGTGCCAGCAGCGGAGGGACGATGGTGGGCGAGCAGTACTTC.

The genes are TRBV5-1 and TRBJ1-3; D is unclear. Germline CDR1 SGHRS, CDR2 YFSETQ. The CDR3 totals 15 residues. V lost 1 base to trimming and J lost 0 bases, with 8 bases between them. The CDR3 DNA reads as TGCGCCAGCAGCTTGCACGGTTCCTCTGGAAACACCATATATTTT. This translates into CASSLHGSSGNTIYF.

CDR3 region: CAWRRRADTEAFF. The CDR3, as DNA: TGTGCCTGGAGACGGAGGGCAGACACTGAAGCTTTCTTT. The gene calls are TRBV30 and TRBJ1-1; D not resolved. V gave up 3 bases and J gave up 3 bases, with 11 bases separating them. The germline gives CDR1 GTSNPN, CDR2 SVGIG (reference sequence). The CDR3 spans 13 residues. Complete variable domain (other parts from reference TRBV30 and TRBJ1-1): SQTIHQWPATLVQPVGSPLSLECTVEGTSNPNLYWYRQAAGRGLQLLFYSVGIGQISSEVPQNLSASRPQDRQFILSSKKLLLSDSGFYLCAWRRRADTEAFFGQGTRLTVV.

V usage is TRBV5-1 and J usage is TRBJ1-3, with a possible D match to TRBD1 (5 bases). The CDR3 is made up of 15 amino acids. V gave up 0 bases and J gave up 3 bases, with 10 bases separating them. Germline loops: CDR1 SGHRS, CDR2 YFSETQ. CDR3 in DNA: TGCGCCAGCAGCTTGGGGGGCAGGTTTGGAAACACCATATATTTT. Residues: CASSLGGRFGNTIYF.

This clone has a single count. This chain links TRBV27 with TRBJ1-2; 8 bases map to TRBD1. J was trimmed by 4 bases and V by 3 bases; bases with no gene match: 4. CDR1 is MNHEY and CDR2 is SMNVEV in the germline V gene (reference sequence). The CDR3 extends over 14 amino acids. As DNA, the CDR3 is TGTGCCAGCAGTTTCTTAGGACAGGGCTATGGCTACACCTTC. Protein sequence: CASSFLGQGYGYTF.

The chain couples TRBV5-1 to TRBJ1-1; the match to TRBD1 covers 7 bases. The CDR3 has 13 residues. Germline V gene lookup returns CDR1 SGHRS and CDR2 YFSETQ. V dropped 3 bases and J dropped 6; count of bases not matched to a gene: 5. CDR3: CASSSRGQSEAFF. Written as DNA, the CDR3 is TGCGCCAGCAGCTCCAGGGGACAGTCTGAAGCTTTCTTT.

This chain connects TRBV12-3 or TRBV12-4 to TRBJ2-7, with D possibly matching TRBD2 (6 bases). The CDR3 has 12 residues. V gave up 5 bases and J gave up 6 bases, with 11 bases separating them. The CDR3 coding sequence is TGTGCCAGCAGTCGGACTACCCCCGAGCAGTACTTC. This gives the protein CASSRTTPEQYF.

The table lists this clone with a few counts. The rearrangement links TRBV2 to TRBJ1-2; D perhaps matches TRBD1 (6 bases). This CDR3 region has 15 residues. V dropped 3 bases and J dropped 4 bases, with 15 bases sitting between them. Germline V gene data show CDR1 as SNHLY and CDR2 as FYNNEI. The CDR3 reads CASSDKGGYGYGYTF. The CDR3 DNA is TGTGCCAGCAGTGATAAGGGGGGGTACGGCTATGGCTACACCTTC.

J is TRBJ1-1 and V is TRBV24-1, with TRBD1 matching over 9 bases. Germline CDR1 KGHDR, CDR2 SFDVKD. The CDR3 extends over 15 amino acids. V lost 2 bases to trimming and J lost 1 base; unmatched junction nucleotides: 1. DNA of the CDR3: TGTGCCACCAGTGATTCACAGGGGGCGAACACTGAAGCTTTCTTT. Its translation is CATSDSQGANTEAFF.

V usage is TRBV10-1 and J usage is TRBJ2-1; 8 bases line up with TRBD1. After removal of 6 bases from V and 7 bases from J, the junction contained 5 bases not matched to a gene. CDR1 WNHNN and CDR2 SYGVQD come from the germline V gene (reference sequence). The CDR3 has 13 amino acids. CDR3 nucleotide sequence: TGCGCCAGCAGGGACGGACAGGGTAATGAGCAGTTCTTC. As protein: CASRDGQGNEQFF.

V gene TRBV11-3 combines with J gene TRBJ1-2; no clear D. Germline loops: CDR1 SGHNT, CDR2 YENEEA. The length of the CDR3 is 17 residues. Trimming cost V 4 bases and J 4 bases, with 22 bases left between them. The CDR3 sequence is CASSSVREGREGYGYTF. The CDR3, as DNA: TGTGCCAGCAGCTCAGTAAGGGAGGGAAGGGAGGGCTATGGCTACACCTTC.

V and J are TRBV11-3 and TRBJ1-4; D remains unclear. Trimming took 0 bases from V and 6 from J, leaving 5 bases between them. The CDR3 loop spans 13 amino acids. CDR1 and CDR2 (germline): SGHNT, YENEEA. CDR3 bases: TGTGCCAGCAGCTTAGATCATTATGAAAAACTGTTTTTT. Protein product: CASSLDHYEKLFF. The whole variable domain, filled in from reference TRBV11-3 and TRBJ1-4, reads EAGVVQSPRYKIIEKKQPVAFWCNPISGHNTLYWYLQNLGQGPELLIRYENEEAVDDSQLPKDRFSAERLKGVDSTLKIQPAELGDSAVYLCASSLDHYEKLFFGSGTQLSVL.

The chain links TRBV5-1 to TRBJ2-1, with D maybe TRBD1 (5 bases). Trimming shortened V by 4 bases and J by 0 bases, and 14 bases separated the two germline ends. CDR3 length: 16 residues. The germline CDR1 and CDR2 sequences are SGHRS and YFSETQ. This CDR3 is CASSQQASSSYNEQFF. The DNA of the CDR3 is TGCGCCAGCAGCCAACAGGCGTCTAGCTCCTACAATGAGCAGTTCTTC. The full variable domain, its missing parts supplied by reference TRBV5-1 and TRBJ2-1, is KAGVTQTPRYLIKTRGQQVTLSCSPISGHRSVSWYQQTPGQGLQFLFEYFSETQRNKGNFPGRFSGRQFSNSRSEMNVSTLELGDSALYLCASSQQASSSYNEQFFGPGTRLTVL.

The J gene is TRBJ2-3, the V gene TRBV4-2, with a weak D call TRBD2 (6 bases). V was shortened by 4 bases and J by 4 bases, with 24 bases between the two germline ends. The CDR3 has 18 residues. The germline gives CDR1 LGHNA, CDR2 YNFKEQ. The CDR3 here is CASSRLQSTRTIADTQYF. In DNA, the CDR3 is TGTGCCAGCAGCCGCCTACAGTCTACCCGGACTATAGCAGATACGCAGTATTTT.

The count of this clone is one. The chain recombines TRBV19 with TRBJ1-4; TRBD1 agrees at 9 bases. The CDR3 loop spans 14 amino acids. The J segment lost 7 bases and the V segment lost 7 bases, leaving 7 bases of the junction unmatched. Germline CDR1 is LNHDA and CDR2 is SQIVND (reference sequence). The CDR3 reads CASTAGTGSEKLFF. For the CDR3, the DNA is TGTGCCAGTACCGCCGGGACAGGGTCTGAAAAACTGTTTTTT. The full variable domain, with the rest looked up from reference TRBV19 and TRBJ1-4, is DGGITQSPKYLFRKEGQNVTLSCEQNLNHDAMYWYRQDPGQGLRLIYYSQIVNDFQKGDIAEGYSVSREKKESFPLTVTSAQKNPTAFYLCASTAGTGSEKLFFGSGTQLSVL.

The chain recombines TRBV5-1 with TRBJ1-2; 10 nucleotides agree with TRBD1. Germline lookup yields CDR1 SGHRS and CDR2 YFSETQ. The ends lost 4 bases at V and 8 bases at J; junction bases unmatched: 8. The CDR3 covers 14 residues. Written as DNA, the CDR3 is TGCGCCAGCAGCCCGGGGACAGGGGTATACGGCTACACCTTC. Its translation is CASSPGTGVYGYTF.

The gene calls are TRBV11-3 and TRBJ1-3, with D perhaps matching TRBD1 (5 bases). The V end lost 5 bases, the J end lost 3 bases, and 17 bases lay between the germline ends. Germline-derived CDR1 and CDR2 are SGHNT and YENEEA. The CDR3 runs 16 residues. The CDR3 protein is CASSPGGAGNGNTIYF. CDR3 bases: TGTGCCAGCAGCCCAGGCGGGGCAGGGAATGGAAACACCATATATTTT.

As to this clone: Within the sample, other DNA sequences also encode this same CDR3. This chain joins TRBV29-1 and TRBJ2-7, with 11 nucleotides matching TRBD1. Trimming took 2 bases from V and 4 from J; bases not matched to a gene: 4. The CDR3 is 14 amino acids. Germline assignment: CDR1 SQVTM and CDR2 ANQGSEA. The CDR3 is CSVETGTGGYEQYF. CDR3 nucleotide sequence: TGCAGCGTTGAAACAGGGACAGGGGGTTACGAGCAGTACTTC.

This clone was counted only a few times. The gene calls are TRBV29-1 and TRBJ2-3; TRBD2 is a possible D gene (6 bases). The germline V gene encodes CDR1 SQVTM and CDR2 ANQGSEA. The CDR3 is 15 amino acids. Trimming pared 2 bases from V and 4 bases from J, leaving 16 bases between. CDR3 sequence: CSVEQGRGSADTQYF. The CDR3 DNA reads TGCAGCGTTGAACAGGGACGGGGGTCGGCAGATACGCAGTATTTT.

V gene TRBV7-2 combines with J gene TRBJ2-1; weak D call: TRBD2 (5 bases). There are 15 residues in the CDR3. With 0 bases removed from V and 3 bases from J, the gap between germline ends came to 9 bases. CDR1 and CDR2 (germline): SGHTA, FQGNSA. CDR3 sequence (DNA): TGTGCCAGCAGCTTAGCGTATCGGGGCTACAATGAGCAGTTCTTC. Translated, it gives CASSLAYRGYNEQFF. The full variable domain, with the rest looked up from reference TRBV7-2 and TRBJ2-1, is GAGVSQSPSNKVTEKGKDVELRCDPISGHTALYWYRQSLGQGLEFLIYFQGNSAPDKSGLPSDRFSAERTGGSVSTLTIQRTQQEDSAVYLCASSLAYRGYNEQFFGPGTRLTVL.